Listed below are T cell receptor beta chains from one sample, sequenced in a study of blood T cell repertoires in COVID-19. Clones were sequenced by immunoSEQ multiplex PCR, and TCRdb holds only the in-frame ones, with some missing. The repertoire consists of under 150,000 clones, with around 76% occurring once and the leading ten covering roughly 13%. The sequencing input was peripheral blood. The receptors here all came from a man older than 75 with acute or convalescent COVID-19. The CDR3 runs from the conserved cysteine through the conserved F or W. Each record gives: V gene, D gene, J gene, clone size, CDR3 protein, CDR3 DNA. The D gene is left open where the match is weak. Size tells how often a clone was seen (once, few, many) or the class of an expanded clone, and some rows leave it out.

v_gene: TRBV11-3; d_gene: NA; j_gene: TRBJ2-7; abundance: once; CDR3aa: CASSLTPTYEQYF; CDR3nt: TGTGCCAGCAGCCTAACGCCCACCTACGAGCAGTACTTC
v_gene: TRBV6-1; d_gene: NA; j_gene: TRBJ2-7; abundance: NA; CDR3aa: CASSELVLGAYEQYF; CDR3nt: TGTGCCAGCAGTGAATTAGTATTAGGGGCCTACGAGCAGTACTTC
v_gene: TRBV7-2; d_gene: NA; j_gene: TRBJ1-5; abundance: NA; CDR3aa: CASSLLGGTRQPQHF; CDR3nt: TGTGCCAGCAGCTTGTTGGGGGGGACGCGTCAGCCCCAGCATTTT
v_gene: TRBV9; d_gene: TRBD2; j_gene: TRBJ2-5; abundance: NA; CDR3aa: CASSVGTSGVRETQYF; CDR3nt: TGTGCCAGCAGCGTAGGGACTAGCGGGGTTCGGGAGACCCAGTACTTC
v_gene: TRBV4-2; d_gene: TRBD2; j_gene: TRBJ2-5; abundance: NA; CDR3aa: CASSQVETGGPWETQYF; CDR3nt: TGTGCCAGCAGCCAAGTCGAGACGGGGGGGCCTTGGGAGACCCAGTACTTC
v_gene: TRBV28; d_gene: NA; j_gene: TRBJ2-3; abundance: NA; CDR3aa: CASSSVSDTQYF; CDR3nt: TGTGCCAGCAGTTCTGTTTCAGATACGCAGTATTTT
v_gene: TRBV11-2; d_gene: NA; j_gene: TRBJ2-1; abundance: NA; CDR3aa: CASSLDWTSNEQFF; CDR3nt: TGTGCCAGCAGCTTAGATTGGACAAGCAATGAGCAGTTCTTC
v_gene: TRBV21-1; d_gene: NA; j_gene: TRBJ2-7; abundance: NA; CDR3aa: CASSTGHCEQYF; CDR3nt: TGTGCCAGCAGCACCGGACACTGCGAGCAGTACTTC
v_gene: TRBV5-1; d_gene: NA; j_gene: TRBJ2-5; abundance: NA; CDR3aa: CASSLAAGETQYF; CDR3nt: TGCGCCAGCAGCTTGGCCGCGGGCGAGACCCAGTACTTC
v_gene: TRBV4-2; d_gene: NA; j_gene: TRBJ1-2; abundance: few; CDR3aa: CASSQDWSGQPLYGYTF; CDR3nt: TGTGCCAGCAGCCAAGATTGGTCAGGTCAACCCCTCTATGGCTACACCTTC